One and the same sample provided the 3 T cell receptor beta chains below, sequenced in a study of regulatory T cells in long-lasting Graves disease. Researchers made TCR beta libraries by using iRepertoire HTBI primers and running Arm-PCR on CDR3 regions. From the multiplex PCR reads, TCRdb called clonotypes with MiXCR, one entry per CDR3 protein. The sample includes roughly 410,000 distinct CDR3 sequences, approximately 16% seen only once; the top ten take approximately 8%. Sample time point: newly diagnosed GD, antithyroid drugs for less than 3 months. After RNA was extracted from PBMCs, the TCR library was made from it. These data also formed part of another study, on T cells in Graves' hyperthyroidism and ophthalmopathy.

Sample: peripheral blood mononuclear cells (PBMCs), taken at new diagnosis, from a patient treated with antithyroid drugs. The receptors were sampled from a woman aged 40 to 55 with Graves disease.

In its sample, this clonotype was seen many times. The V and J genes are TRBV29-1 and TRBJ2-3; 10 positions match TRBD1. V was pared by 3 bases and J by 2 bases, with 8 bases of the junction left unmatched. This CDR3 has 16 residues. In germline, CDR1 is SQVTM, CDR2 ANQGSEA. The CDR3 bases are TGCAGCGTTGACCATCCGGGACAGGGGACCACAGATACGCAGTATTTT. Its translation: CSVDHPGQGTTDTQYF.

The chain joins TRBV11-2 to TRBJ2-7, with TRBD2 identical over 14 bases. The CDR3 is 16 amino acids. V was clipped by 0 bases and J by 10 bases; unmatched bases: 8. The germline CDR1 and CDR2 sequences are SGHAT and FQNNGV. The CDR3 nucleotides are TGTGCCAGCAGCTTAGAGAGGGGACTAGCGGGAGTCAACCAGTACTTC. It is translated as CASSLERGLAGVNQYF.

This clonotype was counted at least ten times. This chain links TRBV3-1 with TRBJ2-3; TRBD2 matches at 9 bases. V was clipped by 4 bases and J by 3 bases; unmatched bases: 14. Germline CDR1 LGHDT, CDR2 YNNKEL (reference sequence). CDR3 length: 18 amino acids. CDR3 sequence: CASSRTAPSGMRTDTQYF. CDR3 sequence (DNA): TGTGCCAGCAGCCGAACGGCCCCTAGCGGGATGAGGACAGATACGCAGTATTTT.